This TCR beta chain was sequenced during a study of shared clonotypes between healthy human individuals (dated by TCRdb to the early 2020s). With respect to the entire study: A couple of women and a few men aged 18 to 49 years were included in the cohort. For each donor, three plates each were used for CD4 naive and CD4 memory, two plates were used for CD8 naive, and one plate was used for CD8 memory. The study deeply sequenced blood TCR repertoires of roughly five healthy adults to estimate repertoire size and the extent of clonotype sharing between individuals. To increase sequencing depth and limit assay-specific biases, different laboratories used diverse techniques to prepare libraries and sequence TCR repertoires. Each donor's leukapheresis produced roughly between roughly 0.85 and 9.5 billion PBMCs.

Donors were healthy HIV-negative adults with no recently reported acute infections or vaccinations. Every donor was a Caucasian adult living in Nashville, Tennessee, USA. Magnetic negative selection was used to enrich CD4+ T cells, after which naive cells were positively selected on CD45RA and the negative fraction became the memory subset. Blood was obtained by leukapheresis, after which PBMCs were separated by Ficoll-Histopaque density gradient centrifugation and cryopreserved in liquid nitrogen vapor phase. Purity and quantity of every magnetically sorted T cell population were checked by analytical flow cytometry. From each sorted fraction, genomic DNA was isolated and quantified by UV absorbance on a Nanodrop 2000c. Comments on this clone: Its antigen remains undetermined. Qualities for individual bases were not recorded, and no much larger clone is one base off.

Relative to germline, V is 1 base shorter and J is 2 bases shorter, with 16 bases between their ends. Per the germline V gene, SGHDN is the CDR1 and FVKESK is the CDR2. Including the terminal cysteine and phenylalanine, the CDR3 comprises 17 residues. Just the 51-base CDR3 DNA is kept, in frame starting at base 1. Using the deep immunoSEQ assay, TCR CDR3 regions were amplified from genomic DNA by multiplex PCR. Extracted genomic DNA from each cell subset was distributed evenly across all wells of several immunoSEQ 96-well plates, and each plate was treated as a replicate. Each replicate PCR for sorted subsets received 150 to 250 ng genomic DNA, equal to about 30,000 T cell genomes. Purified libraries were measured with a Qubit 3.0 fluorometer, size-checked on a Bioanalyzer 2100, and measured again with the KAPA Library Quantification kit. Every immunoSEQ 96-well plate was sequenced on a dedicated single-read 150-cycle Illumina NextSeq 550 flow cell. The source study handled its data this way. Because the immunoSEQ output included only junctional sequences and no quality scores, the filtering could not be the same as the filtering used for full-length reads. Sequences were annotated with PyIR, a Python wrapper for IgBLAST v1.9, and V/J genes and CDR3 were assigned using IMGT germline references. Reads with weak V/J assignments (E-value above 1e-6), missing CDR3, stop codons, out-of-frame junctions, or ambiguous translated residues were removed. A V3J clonotype was defined by an identical inferred V gene, J gene, and CDR3 amino acid sequence. Percentage overlap between repertoires was calculated by dividing the number of shared unique clonotypes by the size of the smaller repertoire. RTK rarefaction, the Chao1 estimator, and Recon v2.1 estimates of unobserved clonotypes were used to assess repertoire richness. For all TCRbeta clonotypes obtained by the gDNA method from a few donors, generation probabilities were computed with OLGA. TCRdb obtained this table from immuneACCESS and retained in-frame rearrangements with V and J assigned. These tables miss some clones; where compared with another copy, unresolved V genes account for less than half of the shortfall, and the remainder is unexplained. V and J calls and clone size are those listed in that table; D and trimming were worked out from the DNA. In all, the sample holds roughly 2.2 million clones, and 90% to 95% of those were seen once. Under 0.45% of the sample belongs to the ten largest clones.

Overall results and qualifications from the work: Because the study included only a small number of donors, the genetic and exposure-history diversity represented was limited. Incomplete sequencing was indicated by rarefaction of sorted-subset datasets, despite the large sequencing depth. Pairwise subsampling led to the expectation that sequencing depth would affect the degree of clonotype sharing among donors. Naive subsets generally had larger estimated clonotype richness than memory subsets. Sampling was restricted to blood, and TCR repertoires in tissues likely differ from the TCR repertoires found in blood. Across a few donors, roughly 5.1% of naive CD4, approximately 3.5% of naive CD8, 2.3% of memory CD4, and approximately 0.42% of memory CD8 clonotypes were shared. Compared with non-shared clonotypes, clonotypes shared by all four sorted-subset donors had higher generation probabilities.

The clonotype originates from a man aged 18 to 29 in good health. Some clones in this sample may be carry-over from other donors' samples. Material for sequencing was naive CD4+ T cells from PBMCs. This specimen's cell subset or site label, interpreted: CD45RA+ positively selected. The V and J genes are TRBV14 and TRBJ2-3; the best D guess is TRBD2, with 5 bases matching. The DNA reads TGTGCCAGCAGCCAAGGCCGACCAGAGCGGTACACAGATACGCAGTATTTT. Its protein is CASSQGRPERYTDTQYF.